The 29 T cell receptor beta chains presented below share a single source sample, sequenced in a study of blood T cell repertoires in COVID-19. Generated by immunoSEQ multiplex PCR, the TCRdb table keeps only in-frame clones and is missing some. The table has 200,000 to 300,000 clones, over 90% seen once. Sequenced material: peripheral blood. These receptors came from a man aged 30-40 years with COVID-19, enrolled during active disease.

V gene TRBV10-3 combines with J gene TRBJ2-3; 10 bases map to TRBD2. Per germline, CDR1 ENHRY and CDR2 SYGVKD. V was pared by 3 bases and J by 4 bases, with 7 bases of the junction left unmatched. The CDR3 totals 16 residues. Here the CDR3 DNA reads TGTGCCATCAGTGACCAGCGGGGGGGCCTGGCAGATACGCAGTATTTT. This gives the protein CAISDQRGGLADTQYF.

As to this clone: Other DNA sequences in the sample encode the same CDR3. The gene calls are TRBV5-4 and TRBJ1-2, with 7 bases that match TRBD1. V was pared by 0 bases and J by 2 bases, with 1 base of the junction left unmatched. Germline V CDR1 and CDR2: SGHNT, YYREEE (reference sequence). The CDR3 has 14 amino acids. The CDR3 is CASSLAGQNYGYTF. The CDR3 DNA reads TGTGCCAGCAGCTTGGCGGGACAGAACTATGGCTACACCTTC.

The rearrangement uses TRBV5-5 and TRBJ1-5; D is uncertain. From germline, CDR1 is SGHKS and CDR2 YYEKEE (reference sequence). V lost 4 bases and J 7 bases, leaving 3 bases between the germline ends. The CDR3 runs 10 residues. CDR3 in amino acids: CASSRQPQHF. DNA of the CDR3: TGTGCCAGCAGCCGGCAGCCCCAGCATTTT.

V is TRBV3-1 (or the pseudogene TRBV3-2) and J is TRBJ1-2; no firm D call. Trimming shortened V by 0 bases and J by 4 bases, and 12 bases separated the two germline ends. The CDR3 length is 15 residues. CDR1 LGHDT and CDR2 YNNKEL come from the germline V gene (reference sequence). The CDR3 nucleotides are TGTGCCAGCAGCCAAGAAGCGGGCAGCCTCTATGGCTACACCTTC. Translation: CASSQEAGSLYGYTF.

This chain joins TRBV9 and TRBJ2-3; TRBD2 agrees at 8 bases. Germline assignment: CDR1 SGDLS and CDR2 YYNGEE. Unmatched junction bases numbered 7, after V lost 0 bases and J lost 4 bases. The CDR3 length is 16 residues. Here the CDR3 reads CASSVGGGGPPDTQYF. CDR3 nucleotide sequence: TGTGCCAGCAGCGTAGGGGGCGGGGGGCCCCCAGATACGCAGTATTTT.

This chain uses TRBV3-1 (or the pseudogene TRBV3-2) with TRBJ1-2; no definite D call. The V end lost 1 base, the J end lost 1 base, and 16 bases lay between the germline ends. The CDR3 totals 17 residues. Germline V gene data show CDR1 as LGHDT and CDR2 as YNNKEL (reference sequence). DNA for the CDR3: TGTGCCAGCAGCCAAGTAGTCATCCCCCATTATAACTATGGCTACACCTTC. Translating gives CASSQVVIPHYNYGYTF.

This clone showed up just once. The genes are TRBV27 and TRBJ1-5; D is perhaps TRBD1 (6 bases). Germline values: CDR1 MNHEY, CDR2 SMNVEV (reference sequence). The V gene lost 3 bases and the J gene lost 3 bases, with 9 bases spanning the gap. The CDR3 loop spans 14 amino acids. CDR3 DNA sequence: TGTGCCAGCAGTTTTGTGGGGGCCAATCAGCCCCAGCATTTT. Translation: CASSFVGANQPQHF.

V is TRBV9 and J is TRBJ1-1; D ambiguous. CDR3 length: 13 residues. V shed 4 bases and J shed 8 bases, with 15 bases lying between them. Germline V gene lookup returns CDR1 SGDLS and CDR2 YYNGEE. CDR3 protein: CASSNQPGVEAFF. The CDR3 nucleotides read TGTGCCAGCAGCAACCAACCCGGAGTCGAAGCTTTCTTT.

This rearrangement joins TRBV30 to TRBJ2-1; D might be TRBD2 (5 bases). In germline, CDR1 is GTSNPN, CDR2 SVGIG (reference sequence). The CDR3 has 14 amino acids. V lost 0 bases and J lost 0, with 6 bases in between. The CDR3 sequence: CAWSVGLSYNEQFF. In nucleotides, the CDR3 is TGTGCCTGGAGTGTCGGACTCTCCTACAATGAGCAGTTCTTC.

The chain carries TRBV11-2 and TRBJ1-6, with 8 nucleotides matching TRBD1. CDR1 and CDR2 from the germline V gene are SGHAT and FQNNGV. The trim removed 4 bases at V and 7 bases at J, leaving 9 bases unmatched. The CDR3 is 16 amino acids. CDR3 residues: CASSSSRQGLNSPLHF. As DNA, the CDR3 is TGTGCCAGCAGCTCGTCTAGACAGGGGCTCAATTCACCCCTCCACTTT.

V and J are TRBV6-5 and TRBJ1-5; 9 nucleotides match TRBD1. The CDR3 covers 15 residues. Trimming took 4 bases from V and 5 from J; bases not matched to a gene: 6. Per the germline V gene, CDR1 is MNHEY and CDR2 is SVGAGI. The CDR3 sequence is CASSFGDRVDQPQHF. The CDR3 DNA follows: TGTGCCAGCAGTTTCGGGGACAGGGTGGATCAGCCCCAGCATTTT.

The gene calls are TRBV4-1 and TRBJ1-2; D is unclear. Germline V gives CDR1 MGHRA, CDR2 YSYEKL. The CDR3 length is 16 residues. With 3 bases removed from V and 6 bases from J, the gap between germline ends came to 20 bases. This chain's CDR3 is CASSHPLRGVHDGYTF. CDR3 nucleotides: TGCGCCAGCAGCCACCCGTTACGCGGGGTCCACGATGGCTACACCTTC.

The chain employs TRBV6-5 and TRBJ2-7; D might be TRBD1 (6 bases). The CDR3 consists of 14 residues. CDR1 and CDR2 (germline): MNHEY, SVGAGI. Between the trimmed V and J ends, which lost 1 base and 4 bases, there was a span of 11 bases. The CDR3: CASSYLGRGYEQYF. In DNA form, the CDR3 reads TGTGCCAGCAGTTACTTAGGCAGGGGTTACGAGCAGTACTTC.

In this sample, this clone turned up once. The V call is TRBV7-6, the J call TRBJ2-3, with 14 bases fitting TRBD2. The junction had 4 bases not matched to a gene; V was cut back by 5 bases and J by 6 bases. There are 15 residues in the CDR3. Germline V gene data show CDR1 as SGHVS and CDR2 as FNYEAQ. As DNA, the CDR3 is TGTGCCAGCAGCGAGGGACTAGCGGGGGTTGATACGCAGTATTTT. It encodes CASSEGLAGVDTQYF.

The chain has TRBV30 and TRBJ2-3, with 11 positions matching TRBD2. The germline V gene has CDR1 GTSNPN and CDR2 SVGIG (reference sequence). V lost 5 bases and J lost 6; bases outside the gene matches: 7. CDR3 length: 14 amino acids. The CDR3 DNA sequence: TGTGCCTGGGGTCTAGCGGGGGGTTTGGATACGCAGTATTTT. Residues: CAWGLAGGLDTQYF. Full variable domain (outside the CDR3, taken from reference TRBV30 and TRBJ2-3): SQTIHQWPATLVQPVGSPLSLECTVEGTSNPNLYWYRQAAGRGLQLLFYSVGIGQISSEVPQNLSASRPQDRQFILSSKKLLLSDSGFYLCAWGLAGGLDTQYFGPGTRLTVL.

The chain combines TRBV5-4 with TRBJ2-5; 7 nucleotides match TRBD2. Germline V gene lookup returns CDR1 SGHNT and CDR2 YYREEE (reference sequence). The CDR3 covers 15 residues. Trimming at V came to 3 bases and at J to 6 bases, leaving 11 bases not matched to a gene. CDR3 bases: TGTGCCAGCAGCTCAAAGACTAGCACCATACAGACCCAGTACTTC. This sequence encodes CASSSKTSTIQTQYF.

This sequence joins TRBV13 and TRBJ2-1; 9 bases agree with TRBD2. The CDR3 sequence is 17 residues long. Germline loops: CDR1 PRHDT, CDR2 FYEKMQ (reference sequence). Trimming removed 5 bases from V and 7 bases from J; junction bases left unmatched: 15. CDR3 sequence (DNA): TGTGCCAGCAGCCCCGGCGGAGCGGGGGGCCTTTTGAATGAGCAGTTCTTC. As protein: CASSPGGAGGLLNEQFF.

This chain connects TRBV3-1 (or the pseudogene TRBV3-2) to TRBJ2-1, with D perhaps TRBD2 (7 bases). Looked up from germline, CDR1 is LGHDT and CDR2 is YNNKEL (reference sequence). The CDR3 contains 12 residues. The V gene lost 0 bases and the J gene lost 16 bases, with 13 bases spanning the gap. For the CDR3, the DNA is TGTGCCAGCAGCCAAGAGATCGGGGGGCGCTTCTTC. Translated: CASSQEIGGRFF.

The V gene is TRBV6-5, the J gene TRBJ1-2, with TRBD1 matching 8 bases. Germline V gene data show CDR1 as MNHEY and CDR2 as SVGAGI. V shed 6 bases, J shed 5 bases, and the junction held 11 bases outside the gene matches. The CDR3 runs to 15 residues. CDR3 amino acids: CASRSRSRGHYGYTF. CDR3 DNA sequence: TGTGCCAGCAGGAGCCGGAGCAGGGGGCATTATGGCTACACCTTC.

The chain combines TRBV6-5 with TRBJ1-1, with D unresolved. This CDR3 comprises 13 residues. V was cut by 7 bases and J by 4 bases, with 13 bases left in between. From germline, CDR1 is MNHEY and CDR2 SVGAGI. CDR3 sequence reads: CASTRGILTEAFF. In nucleotides, the CDR3 is TGTGCCAGCACTCGCGGGATTCTCACTGAAGCTTTCTTT.

The chain has TRBV4-1 and TRBJ1-1; weak D call: TRBD1 (6 bases). This CDR3 contains 15 residues. Germline assignment: CDR1 MGHRA and CDR2 YSYEKL. Deletions cut 2 bases from V and 5 bases from J, with 15 bases between. CDR3 in amino acids: CASSQPGGAGTEAFF. The CDR3 region has the DNA TGCGCCAGCAGCCAACCCGGGGGGGCTGGAACTGAAGCTTTCTTT.

This clone was seen only once. The chain is built from TRBV7-9 and TRBJ2-5; a possible D gene is TRBD2 (5 bases). The CDR3 length is 15 residues. The V end lost 5 bases, the J end lost 2 bases, and 15 bases lay between the germline ends. The germline gives CDR1 SEHNR, CDR2 FQNEAQ (reference sequence). CDR3 protein: CASSPTWGEQETQYF. The CDR3 DNA sequence: TGTGCCAGCAGCCCAACATGGGGAGAACAAGAGACCCAGTACTTC.

The chain is built from TRBV18 and TRBJ1-3, with TRBD1 as a possible D gene (5 bases). V shed 3 bases and J shed 5 bases, with 14 bases lying between them. Germline V gives CDR1 KGHSH, CDR2 LQKENI. This CDR3 comprises 15 residues. The chain's CDR3 is CASSPQQGVRNTIYF. The CDR3 DNA sequence: TGTGCCAGCTCACCGCAGCAGGGTGTTCGAAACACCATATATTTT.

V gene TRBV7-9 combines with J gene TRBJ1-3; unclear D gene. V gave up 2 bases and J gave up 5 bases, with 10 bases separating them. There are 14 residues in the CDR3. Germline CDR1 reads SEHNR; CDR2 reads FQNEAQ (reference sequence). CDR3 amino acids: CASSLSGSRNTIYF. The CDR3 DNA reads TGTGCCAGCAGCTTATCGGGGAGCAGAAACACCATATATTTT.

The chain recombines TRBV13 with TRBJ2-4, with a possible D match to TRBD2 (6 bases). The CDR3 sequence is 16 residues long. Trimming shortened V by 1 base and J by 4 bases, and 14 bases separated the two germline ends. Germline V lookup: CDR1 PRHDT, CDR2 FYEKMQ (reference sequence). CDR3 DNA sequence: TGTGCCAGCAGCTTAGAACCTGCAGGGACTAAAAACATTCAGTACTTC. This codes for CASSLEPAGTKNIQYF.

The chain links TRBV5-1 to TRBJ2-6; D remains unclear. CDR3 length: 15 amino acids. From germline, CDR1 is SGHRS and CDR2 YFSETQ. Trimming stripped 0 bases from V and 0 bases from J, with 4 bases between. CDR3 protein: CASSLGSSGANVLTF. DNA for the CDR3: TGCGCCAGCAGCTTGGGCAGCTCTGGGGCCAACGTCCTGACTTTC.

The chain has TRBV28 and TRBJ1-2; TRBD1 matches 7 bases. J gave up 4 bases and V 3 bases, and 8 bases lay outside the gene matches. Germline V gene lookup returns CDR1 MDHEN and CDR2 SYDVKM. The CDR3 sequence is 15 residues long. The CDR3 DNA reads as TGTGCCAGCAGTTTCCTGGGGCCAGGGGGCTATGGCTACACCTTC. Protein: CASSFLGPGGYGYTF.

The V and J genes are TRBV24-1 and TRBJ1-6; weak D call: TRBD1 (5 bases). Trimming took 5 bases from V and 11 from J, leaving 6 bases between them. Per germline, CDR1 KGHDR and CDR2 SFDVKD. The CDR3 is made up of 11 amino acids. The DNA of the CDR3 is TGTGCCACCAGTGCAGGGACACCCCTCCACTTT. It is translated as CATSAGTPLHF.

This chain joins TRBV7-9 and TRBJ1-5, with 11 nucleotides matching TRBD1. Germline lookup yields CDR1 SEHNR and CDR2 FQNEAQ (reference sequence). The CDR3 runs 15 residues. The trim removed 5 bases at V and 6 bases at J, leaving 6 bases unmatched. The CDR3 bases are TGTGCCAGCAGCAAGGACAGGGGGCCAGGTCAGCCCCAGCATTTT. Protein product: CASSKDRGPGQPQHF.